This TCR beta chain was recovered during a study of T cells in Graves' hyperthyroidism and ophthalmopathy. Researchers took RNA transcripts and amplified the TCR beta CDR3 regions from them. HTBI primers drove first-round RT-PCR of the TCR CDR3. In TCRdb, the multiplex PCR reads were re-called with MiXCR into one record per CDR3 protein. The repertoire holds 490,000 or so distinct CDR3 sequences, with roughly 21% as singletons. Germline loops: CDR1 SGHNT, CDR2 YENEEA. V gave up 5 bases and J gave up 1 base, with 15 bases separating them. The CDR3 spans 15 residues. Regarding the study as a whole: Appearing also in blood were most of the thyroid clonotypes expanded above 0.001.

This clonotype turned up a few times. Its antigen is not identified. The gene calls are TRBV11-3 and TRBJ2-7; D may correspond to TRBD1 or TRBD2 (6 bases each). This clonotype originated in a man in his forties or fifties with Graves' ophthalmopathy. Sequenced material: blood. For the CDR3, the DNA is TGTGCCAGCAGCCAAGGGGGGTCCCTTTCCTACGAGCAGTACTTC. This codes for CASSQGGSLSYEQYF.